This T cell receptor beta chain emerged from a study of PD-1 blockade in mismatch repair-deficient tumors. The overall study: Patients had 12 to 13 mismatch repair-deficient cancer types and were previously treated and progressing.

Mismatch repair deficiency was confirmed in all patients, by PCR or immunohistochemistry. The method was immunoSEQ multiplex PCR; TCRdb's version includes in-frame clones alone and lacks a portion of them. Here the sample spans some 22,000 clones, 84% being singletons. Broader study findings: Rapid post-treatment expansion, then contraction, generally preceding radiologic response, marked tumor-resident clones.

With 4 bases removed from V and 5 bases from J, the gap between germline ends came to 15 bases. The CDR3 contains 14 residues. From germline, CDR1 is LNHDA and CDR2 SQIVND (reference sequence). This clone was picked up a small number of times. No antigen is known for it. The chain joins TRBV19 to TRBJ2-7; maybe TRBD1 (5 bases). Here the sequenced sample was peripheral blood, taken 2 weeks after starting pembrolizumab. The receptor was derived from an adult with mismatch repair-deficient cancer. The CDR3 DNA reads TGTGCCAGTAGTAACCTAGACCCCAGGGACGAGCAGTACTTC. Translated: CASSNLDPRDEQYF.